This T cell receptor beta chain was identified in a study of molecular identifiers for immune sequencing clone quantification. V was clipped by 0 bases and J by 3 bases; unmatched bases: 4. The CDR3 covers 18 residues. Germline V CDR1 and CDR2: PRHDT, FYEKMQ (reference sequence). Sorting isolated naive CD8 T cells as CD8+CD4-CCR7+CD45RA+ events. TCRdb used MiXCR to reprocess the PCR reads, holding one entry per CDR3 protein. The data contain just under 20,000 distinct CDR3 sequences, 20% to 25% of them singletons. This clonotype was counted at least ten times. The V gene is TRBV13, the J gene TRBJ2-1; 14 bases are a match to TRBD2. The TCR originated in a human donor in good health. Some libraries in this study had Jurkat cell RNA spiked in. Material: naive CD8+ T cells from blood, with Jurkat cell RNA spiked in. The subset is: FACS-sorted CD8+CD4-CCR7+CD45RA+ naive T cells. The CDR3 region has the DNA TGTGCCAGCAGCTTAGGGAGGGGACTAGCGGGAGACTACAATGAGCAGTTCTTC. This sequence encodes CASSLGRGLAGDYNEQFF.